The 27 T cell receptor beta chains below all came from one sample that was sequenced in a study of beta chain features in type 1 diabetes. Regarding the study as a whole: Moderate yet significant TCRB CDR3 shortening was seen in Type 1 diabetes patients in all four CD4+ subsets.

These TCRs are of unknown antigen specificity. Investigators reverse transcribed all isolated RNA, so they sequenced expressed TCRB transcripts. The protocol was immunoSEQ multiplex PCR, while the TCRdb copy is restricted to in-frame clones and leaves out a portion. The sample has roughly 150,000 clones, roughly 7.1% seen once; the top ten hold approximately 0.93%. Sequencing was performed on central memory CD4+ T cells from blood. The receptors were gathered from a woman in her 40s with type 1 diabetes.

This chain joins TRBV28 and TRBJ2-7, with TRBD1 as a possible D gene (5 bases). This CDR3 is built from 15 residues. CDR1 and CDR2 (germline): MDHEN, SYDVKM. Trimming pared 2 bases from V and 2 bases from J, leaving 13 bases between. CDR3 in amino acids: CASSLGAGAPYEQYF. CDR3 sequence (DNA): TGTGCCAGCAGTTTAGGGGCAGGCGCCCCCTACGAGCAGTACTTC.

This clone was picked up a small number of times. V is TRBV7-9 and J is TRBJ1-1, with D tentatively TRBD1 (5 bases). From germline, CDR1 is SEHNR and CDR2 FQNEAQ (reference sequence). The length of the CDR3 is 13 residues. Deletions cut 5 bases from V and 3 bases from J, with 10 bases between. DNA for the CDR3: TGTGCCAGCAGCCCCAGGGAGGACACTGAAGCTTTCTTT. This codes for CASSPREDTEAFF.

The sample holds a few counts of this clone. V is TRBV5-6 and J is TRBJ2-7, with D maybe TRBD2 (5 bases). Germline CDR1 reads SGHDT; CDR2 reads YYEEEE. V gave up 0 bases and J gave up 5 bases, with 21 bases separating them. The CDR3 is 17 residues long. CDR3 sequence (DNA): TGTGCCAGCAGCTTGGAGTCACCAGGCCCCGGAGGCGACGAGCAGTACTTC. It translates to CASSLESPGPGGDEQYF.

Here the CDR3 reads CASSATTGIYEQYF. The CDR3 DNA reads as TGTGCCAGCAGCGCTACAACAGGGATCTACGAGCAGTACTTC. V is TRBV7-2 and J is TRBJ2-7, with TRBD1 as a possible D gene (6 bases). Germline-derived CDR1 and CDR2 are SGHTA and FQGNSA. The length of the CDR3 is 14 residues. V gave up 5 bases and J gave up 3 bases, with 14 bases separating them.

This clone was seen a handful of times. V gene TRBV6-5 combines with J gene TRBJ2-4, with D maybe TRBD2 (6 bases). The CDR3 is made up of 12 amino acids. In germline, CDR1 is MNHEY, CDR2 SVGAGI. Trimming stripped 5 bases from V and 15 bases from J, with 17 bases between. The CDR3 DNA reads as TGTGCCAGCAGTGAAGCGTGGGACTCACGGTACTTC. Translation: CASSEAWDSRYF.

This clone was seen many times. The chain employs TRBV18 and TRBJ1-1; no clear D. The CDR3 extends over 16 amino acids. Germline CDR1 reads KGHSH; CDR2 reads LQKENI. Trimming stripped 6 bases from V and 4 bases from J, with 21 bases between. CDR3 residues: CASSPNPGGRSTEAFF. In DNA, the CDR3 is TGTGCCAGCTCGCCTAACCCGGGAGGTCGGAGCACTGAAGCTTTCTTT.

This clone was seen a few times. This chain connects TRBV28 to TRBJ1-1; perhaps TRBD1 as D (6 bases). This CDR3 comprises 13 residues. V was cut by 4 bases and J by 6 bases, with 12 bases left in between. The germline CDR1 and CDR2 sequences are MDHEN and SYDVKM. This CDR3 is CASSSGERSEAFF. CDR3 DNA: TGTGCCAGCAGTTCAGGGGAGAGATCTGAAGCTTTCTTT.

The V call is TRBV19, the J call TRBJ1-1; tentative D call: TRBD1 (6 bases). V was pared by 5 bases and J by 6 bases, with 13 bases between. Germline V lookup: CDR1 LNHDA, CDR2 SQIVND (reference sequence). The CDR3 sequence is 13 residues long. CDR3 in DNA: TGTGCCAGTAGTGCCACAGGGACCGCTGAAGCTTTCTTT. Translation gives CASSATGTAEAFF.

The CDR3 reads CASSQESDREAFF. The CDR3 DNA sequence: TGCGCCAGCAGCCAAGAGTCTGACAGGGAAGCTTTCTTT. This chain links TRBV4-1 with TRBJ1-1, with D perhaps TRBD1 (6 bases). Germline CDR1 MGHRA, CDR2 YSYEKL. Trimming stripped 0 bases from V and 8 bases from J, with 10 bases between. The CDR3 totals 13 residues.

This rearrangement joins TRBV6-1 to TRBJ2-4; tentatively, D is TRBD1 (5 bases). Germline CDR1 and CDR2: MNHNS and SASEGT. V shed 8 bases and J shed 0 bases, with 14 bases lying between them. The CDR3 spans 15 residues. The CDR3 coding sequence is TGTGCCAGCGTCAAGGGTCAGGGAGCCAAAAACATTCAGTACTTC. Translating gives CASVKGQGAKNIQYF.

The chain carries TRBV27 and TRBJ1-1; D ambiguous. The CDR3 spans 14 residues. The germline gives CDR1 MNHEY, CDR2 SMNVEV (reference sequence). V shed 2 bases and J shed 1 base, with 8 bases lying between them. The CDR3 protein is CASSLRRGNTEAFF. CDR3 sequence (DNA): TGTGCCAGCAGTTTAAGGCGGGGGAACACTGAAGCTTTCTTT.

The genes are TRBV14 and TRBJ2-7; 8 bases are shared with TRBD1. The CDR3 has 14 amino acids. The germline V gene encodes CDR1 SGHDN and CDR2 FVKESK. J was trimmed by 2 bases and V by 4 bases; bases with no gene match: 4. The CDR3 loop is CASSPWTGTYEQYF. The DNA for the CDR3 is TGTGCCAGCAGCCCTTGGACAGGGACCTACGAGCAGTACTTC.

This clone has ten or more counts. The chain couples TRBV7-9 to TRBJ1-1; no firm D call. CDR1 and CDR2 (germline): SEHNR, FQNEAQ (reference sequence). The germline V and J ends were trimmed by 4 bases and 9 bases, with 9 bases remaining between them. The CDR3 sequence is 11 residues long. DNA for the CDR3: TGTGCCAGCAGCTGGGGAGGGCAAGCTTTCTTT. This codes for CASSWGGQAFF. Complete variable domain (other parts from reference TRBV7-9 and TRBJ1-1): DTGVSQNPRHKITKRGQNVTFRCDPISEHNRLYWYRQTLGQGPEFLTYFQNEAQLEKSRLLSDRFSAERPKGSFSTLEIQRTEQGDSAMYLCASSWGGQAFFGQGTRLTVV.

About this clone: The sample holds other DNA sequences that translate to the same CDR3. The V and J genes are TRBV6-5 and TRBJ1-1, with no clear D. The germline V and J ends were trimmed by 0 bases and 4 bases, with 9 bases remaining between them. This CDR3 has 14 amino acids. The V gene's germline CDR1 is MNHEY and CDR2 SVGAGI. CDR3 DNA: TGTGCCAGCAGTTACTCGAGTATCGGCACTGAAGCTTTCTTT. This encodes CASSYSSIGTEAFF.

This clone has ten or more counts. This sequence joins TRBV4-3 and TRBJ2-7, with D possibly TRBD2 on 5 matching bases. V lost 0 bases and J lost 2, with 20 bases in between. The germline gives CDR1 LGHNA, CDR2 YSLEER. The CDR3 sequence is 18 residues long. The CDR3 coding sequence is TGCGCCAGCAGCCAAGATCGTCGTGGAGGTCAGCCTCCCTACGAGCAGTACTTC. Translation: CASSQDRRGGQPPYEQYF.

Only a few counts were recorded for this clone. Other DNA sequences in the sample encode the same CDR3. The chain is built from TRBV10-3 and TRBJ1-4; maybe TRBD1 (5 bases). CDR3 size: 11 residues. Looked up from germline, CDR1 is ENHRY and CDR2 is SYGVKD. V was cut by 11 bases and J by 8 bases, with 12 bases left in between. Written as DNA, the CDR3 is TGTGCCGCCCAGGGTGGGGAAAAACTGTTTTTT. Amino acid sequence: CAAQGGEKLFF.

This clone was seen ten or more times. The chain combines TRBV7-2 with TRBJ1-1; D might be TRBD1 (6 bases). Germline CDR1 reads SGHTA; CDR2 reads FQGNSA. The V end was cut by 2 bases, the J end by 6 bases, with 16 bases between. CDR3 length equals 15 residues. For the CDR3, the DNA is TGTGCCAGCAGCTTATTCCTCGACAGGCCGTCTGAAGCTTTCTTT. Protein product: CASSLFLDRPSEAFF.

This clone occurred many times. The genes are TRBV23-1 and TRBJ2-1; D perhaps matches TRBD2 (6 bases). TRBV23-1 is an ORF, with its function uncertain. The CDR3 length is 14 residues. The CDR3 nucleotides are TGCGTTAAAAGGGGAAGGAGGGGCTACAATGAGCAGTTCTTC. Translated: CVKRGRRGYNEQFF.

The rearrangement links TRBV4-1 to TRBJ1-3; D remains ambiguous. Deletions cut 1 base from V and 0 bases from J, with 7 bases between. CDR1 MGHRA and CDR2 YSYEKL come from the germline V gene. The CDR3 has 15 residues. DNA for the CDR3: TGCGCCAGCAGCCAAGTGACGGGCTCTGGAAACACCATATATTTT. Translation gives CASSQVTGSGNTIYF.

This chain joins TRBV11-2 and TRBJ1-1; D is unclear. Per germline, CDR1 SGHAT and CDR2 FQNNGV. V lost 3 bases to trimming and J lost 2 bases, with 10 bases between them. The CDR3 is 14 residues long. In DNA form, the CDR3 reads TGTGCCAGCAGCTTCACCCGAGGAAACACTGAAGCTTTCTTT. This gives the protein CASSFTRGNTEAFF.

CDR3 amino acids: CASTQTRQLSTANYGYTF. As DNA, the CDR3 is TGTGCCAGCACCCAGACACGCCAGCTCTCCACAGCTAACTATGGCTACACCTTC. The V call is TRBV5-6, the J call TRBJ1-2; D is ambiguous. The CDR3 totals 18 residues. The germline V gene has CDR1 SGHDT and CDR2 YYEEEE. Deletions cut 6 bases from V and 0 bases from J, with 24 bases between.

This clone was detected a few times. The rearrangement uses TRBV13 and TRBJ2-6; D is perhaps TRBD2 (5 bases). The CDR3 length is 16 residues. Germline loops: CDR1 PRHDT, CDR2 FYEKMQ (reference sequence). Between the trimmed V and J ends, which lost 7 bases and 1 base, there was a span of 14 bases. Here the CDR3 reads CASTPAEDSGANVLTF. CDR3 in DNA: TGTGCCAGCACCCCCGCGGAGGATTCTGGGGCCAACGTCCTGACTTTC.

This clone was counted a few times. V usage is TRBV29-1 and J usage is TRBJ2-7; the match to TRBD1 covers 8 bases. This CDR3 contains 13 residues. The germline gives CDR1 SQVTM, CDR2 ANQGSEA. The trim removed 6 bases at V and 3 bases at J, leaving 7 bases unmatched. CDR3 in DNA: TGCAGCGTCTCCGGGACAGGCGACTACGAGCAGTACTTC. It yields the protein CSVSGTGDYEQYF.

The V and J genes are TRBV6-5 and TRBJ2-6; the D is unclear. The CDR3 covers 15 residues. Germline V gene sequence: CDR1 MNHEY, CDR2 SVGAGI. V was cut by 8 bases and J by 0 bases, with 11 bases left in between. The CDR3, as DNA: TGTGCCAGCTTAATGAGGCTCTCTGGGGCCAACGTCCTGACTTTC. Its protein is CASLMRLSGANVLTF.

This sequence joins TRBV6-5 and TRBJ1-2; 8 nucleotides line up with TRBD1. The CDR3 extends over 16 amino acids. V lost 1 base and J lost 6; bases outside the gene matches: 10. From germline, CDR1 is MNHEY and CDR2 SVGAGI. DNA for the CDR3: TGTGCCAGCAGTTACTTAAGGGGCAGGGGGCAGGATGGCTACACCTTC. Amino acid sequence: CASSYLRGRGQDGYTF.

This clone came up a few times. Relative to the germline gene, one junction end is altered; a read error may explain this. The V call is TRBV25-1, the J call TRBJ2-7; 9 bases map to TRBD1. Per the germline V gene, CDR1 is MGHDK and CDR2 is SYGVNS. The CDR3 runs 15 residues. CDR3 coding DNA: TGTGCCAGCGGTGAGGGACAGGGCGCTCTGCACGAGCAGTACTTC. Its translation is CASGEGQGALHEQYF.

There are many counts of this clone. The CDR3 sequence: CATPRSTNEKLFF. As DNA, the CDR3 is TGTGCCACCCCGAGGTCAACTAATGAAAAACTGTTTTTT. J is TRBJ1-4 and V is TRBV7-9; D gene uncertain. The CDR3 runs 13 residues. Germline V lookup: CDR1 SEHNR, CDR2 FQNEAQ (reference sequence). With 10 bases removed from V and 0 bases from J, the gap between germline ends came to 9 bases. The full variable domain, with the rest looked up from reference TRBV7-9 and TRBJ1-4, is DTGVSQNPRHKITKRGQNVTFRCDPISEHNRLYWYRQTLGQGPEFLTYFQNEAQLEKSRLLSDRFSAERPKGSFSTLEIQRTEQGDSAMYLCATPRSTNEKLFFGSGTQLSVL.